This T cell receptor beta chain was documented in a study of monozygotic twins with inflammatory bowel disease. Starting material for each TCR library was about 3,200 ng of total RNA. cDNA synthesis was performed in eight separate reactions for each sample. The authors ran two nested PCRs of approximately 17 and 9 cycles on TCRalpha and TCRbeta cDNA. TCRdb reprocessed the 5' RACE reads; each CDR3 protein has one entry and no DNA is given. The table lists some 170,000 distinct CDR3 sequences. This CDR3 has 14 residues. Germline values: CDR1 LNHDA, CDR2 SQIVND (reference sequence). The sample comprised blood. The receptor's source is a human donor with ulcerative colitis or Crohn's disease, or a healthy co-twin of an affected twin (not recorded which). This chain joins TRBV19 and TRBJ2-3; TCRdb outputs TRBD2, but without DNA this stays unchecked. The CDR3 region is CASTSGRPGDTQYF.